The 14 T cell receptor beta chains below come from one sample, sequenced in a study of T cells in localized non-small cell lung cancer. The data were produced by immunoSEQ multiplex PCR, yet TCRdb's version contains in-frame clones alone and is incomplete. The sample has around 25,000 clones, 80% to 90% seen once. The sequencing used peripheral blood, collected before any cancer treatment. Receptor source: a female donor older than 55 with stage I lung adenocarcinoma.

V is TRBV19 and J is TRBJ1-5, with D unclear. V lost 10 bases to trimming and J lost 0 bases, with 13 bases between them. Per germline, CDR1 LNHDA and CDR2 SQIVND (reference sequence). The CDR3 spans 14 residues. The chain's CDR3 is CATFSEYSNQPQHF. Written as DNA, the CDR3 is TGTGCCACTTTTTCGGAATATAGCAATCAGCCCCAGCATTTT.

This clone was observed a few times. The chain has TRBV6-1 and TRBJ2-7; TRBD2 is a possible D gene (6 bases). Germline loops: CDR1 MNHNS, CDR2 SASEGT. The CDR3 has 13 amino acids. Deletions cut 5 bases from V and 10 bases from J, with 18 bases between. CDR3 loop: CASSSGLRGEQYF. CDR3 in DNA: TGTGCCAGCAGTTCTGGCCTGCGGGGAGAACAGTACTTC.

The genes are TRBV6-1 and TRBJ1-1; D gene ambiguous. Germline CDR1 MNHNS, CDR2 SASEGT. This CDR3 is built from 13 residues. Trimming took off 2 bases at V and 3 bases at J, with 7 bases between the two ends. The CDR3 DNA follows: TGTGCCAGCAGTGAAAGGACGTACACTGAAGCTTTCTTT. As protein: CASSERTYTEAFF.

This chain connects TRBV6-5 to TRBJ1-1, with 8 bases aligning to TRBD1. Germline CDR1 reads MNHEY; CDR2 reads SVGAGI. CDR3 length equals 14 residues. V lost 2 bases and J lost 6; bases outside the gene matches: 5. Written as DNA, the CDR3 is TGTGCCAGCAGTTACGTGACAGGGGTTGCTGAAGCTTTCTTT. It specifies CASSYVTGVAEAFF.

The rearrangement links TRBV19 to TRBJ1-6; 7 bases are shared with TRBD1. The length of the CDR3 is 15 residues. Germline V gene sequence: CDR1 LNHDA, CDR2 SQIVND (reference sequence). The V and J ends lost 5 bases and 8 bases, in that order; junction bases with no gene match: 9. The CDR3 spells CASSPSTGWDSPLHF. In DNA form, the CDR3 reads TGTGCCAGTAGTCCGTCGACAGGGTGGGATTCACCCCTCCACTTT.

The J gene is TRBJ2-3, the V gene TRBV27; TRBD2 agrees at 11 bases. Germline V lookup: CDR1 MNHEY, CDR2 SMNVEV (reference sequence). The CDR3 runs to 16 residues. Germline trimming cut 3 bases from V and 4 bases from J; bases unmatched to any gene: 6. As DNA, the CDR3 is TGTGCCAGCAGTTTTTTGAGACTAGCGGGACCAGATACGCAGTATTTT. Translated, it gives CASSFLRLAGPDTQYF.

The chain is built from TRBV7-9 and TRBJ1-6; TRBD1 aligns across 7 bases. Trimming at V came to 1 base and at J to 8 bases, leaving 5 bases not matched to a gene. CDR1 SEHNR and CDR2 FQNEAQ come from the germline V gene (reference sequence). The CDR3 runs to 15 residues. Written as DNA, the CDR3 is TGTGCCAGCAGCTTAGATACAGGGGTTCATTCACCCCTCCACTTT. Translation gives CASSLDTGVHSPLHF.

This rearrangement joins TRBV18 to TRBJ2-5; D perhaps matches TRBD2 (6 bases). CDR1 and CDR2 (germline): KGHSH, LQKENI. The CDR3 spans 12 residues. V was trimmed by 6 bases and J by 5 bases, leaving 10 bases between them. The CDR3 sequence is CASSPRGETQYF. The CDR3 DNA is TGTGCCAGCTCCCCTCGGGGGGAGACCCAGTACTTC. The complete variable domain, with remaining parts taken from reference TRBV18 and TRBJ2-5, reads NAGVMQNPRHLVRRRGQEARLRCSPMKGHSHVYWYRQLPEEGLKFMVYLQKENIIDESGMPKERFSAEFPKEGPSILRIQQVVRGDSAAYFCASSPRGETQYFGPGTRLLVL.

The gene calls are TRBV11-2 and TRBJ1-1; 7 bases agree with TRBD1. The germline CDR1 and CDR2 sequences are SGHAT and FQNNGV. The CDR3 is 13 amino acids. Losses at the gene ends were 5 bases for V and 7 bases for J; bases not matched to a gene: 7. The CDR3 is CASSPDRDIEAFF. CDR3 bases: TGTGCCAGCAGCCCCGACAGGGACATTGAAGCTTTCTTT.

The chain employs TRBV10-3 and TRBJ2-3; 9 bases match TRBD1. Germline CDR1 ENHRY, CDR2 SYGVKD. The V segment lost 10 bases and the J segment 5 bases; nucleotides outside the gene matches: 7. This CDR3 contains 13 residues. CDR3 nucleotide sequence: TGTGCCACCGGGACAGGGATTAGAGATACGCAGTATTTT. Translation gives CATGTGIRDTQYF.

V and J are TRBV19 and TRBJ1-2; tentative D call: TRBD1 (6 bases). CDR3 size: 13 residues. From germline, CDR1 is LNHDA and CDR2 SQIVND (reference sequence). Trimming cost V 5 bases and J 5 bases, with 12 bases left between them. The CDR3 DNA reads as TGTGCCAGTAGTGTCCGGGACACATATGGCTACACCTTC. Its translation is CASSVRDTYGYTF.

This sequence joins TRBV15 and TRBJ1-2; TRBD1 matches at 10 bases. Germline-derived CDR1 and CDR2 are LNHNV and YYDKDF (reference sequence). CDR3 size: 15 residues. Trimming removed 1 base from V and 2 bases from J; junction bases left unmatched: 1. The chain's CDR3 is CATSRGGQGNYGYTF. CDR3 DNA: TGTGCCACCAGCAGAGGGGGACAGGGGAACTATGGCTACACCTTC.

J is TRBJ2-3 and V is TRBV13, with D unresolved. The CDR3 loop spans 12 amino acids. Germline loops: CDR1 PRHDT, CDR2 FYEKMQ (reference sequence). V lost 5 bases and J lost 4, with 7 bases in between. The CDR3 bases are TGTGCCAGCAGCCCCGGGCCAGATACGCAGTATTTT. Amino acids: CASSPGPDTQYF.

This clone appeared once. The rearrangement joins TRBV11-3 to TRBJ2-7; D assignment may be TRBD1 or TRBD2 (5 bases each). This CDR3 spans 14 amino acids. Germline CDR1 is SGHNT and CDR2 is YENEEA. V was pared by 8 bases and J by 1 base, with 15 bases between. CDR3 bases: TGTGCCAGCTCAGGTCGGGGCATATCCTACGAGCAGTACTTC. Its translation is CASSGRGISYEQYF.